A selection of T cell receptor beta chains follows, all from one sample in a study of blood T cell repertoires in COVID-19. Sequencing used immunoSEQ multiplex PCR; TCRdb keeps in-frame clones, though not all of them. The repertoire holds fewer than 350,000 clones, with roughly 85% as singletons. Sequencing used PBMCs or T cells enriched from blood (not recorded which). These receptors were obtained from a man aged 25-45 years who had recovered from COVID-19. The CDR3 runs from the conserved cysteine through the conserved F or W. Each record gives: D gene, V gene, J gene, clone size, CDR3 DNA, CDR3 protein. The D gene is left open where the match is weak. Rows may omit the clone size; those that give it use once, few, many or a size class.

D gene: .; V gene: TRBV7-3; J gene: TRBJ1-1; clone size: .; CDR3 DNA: TGTGCCAGCAGCCAGGGTAGGGACACTGAAGCTTTCTTT; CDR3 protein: CASSQGRDTEAFF
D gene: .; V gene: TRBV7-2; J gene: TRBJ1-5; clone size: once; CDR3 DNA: TGTGCCAGCAGCTTAACGACAGGCGTTACTAGTCAGCCCCAGCATTTT; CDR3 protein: CASSLTTGVTSQPQHF
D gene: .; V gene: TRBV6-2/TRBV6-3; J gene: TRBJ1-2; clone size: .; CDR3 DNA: TGTGCCAGCAGTTACTCGATGCGGTCCCGGGATCTCTATGGCTACACCTTC; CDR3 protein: CASSYSMRSRDLYGYTF
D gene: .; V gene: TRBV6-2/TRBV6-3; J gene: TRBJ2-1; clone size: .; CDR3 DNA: TGTGCCAGCAGCCCCCCTGAAACGGGACAAAACGTCCATGAGCAGTTCTTC; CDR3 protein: CASSPPETGQNVHEQFF
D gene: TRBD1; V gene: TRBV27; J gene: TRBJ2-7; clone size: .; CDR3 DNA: TGTGCCAGCAGTTTATTGTCAGGGGGCCGCTACGAGCAGTACTTC; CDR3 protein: CASSLLSGGRYEQYF
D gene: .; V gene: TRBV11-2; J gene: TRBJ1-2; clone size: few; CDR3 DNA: TGTGCCAGCAGCTTTGGTAGTACGGAGACCGTGACCTTC; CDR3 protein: CASSFGSTETVTF
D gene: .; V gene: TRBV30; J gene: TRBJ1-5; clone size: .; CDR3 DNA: TGTGCCTGGAGTGTAGGCTGGGGGGGAAATCAGCCCCAGCATTTT; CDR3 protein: CAWSVGWGGNQPQHF
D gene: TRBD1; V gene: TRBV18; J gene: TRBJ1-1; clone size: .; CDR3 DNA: TGTGCCAGCTCACCGTCGACAGGGCTCATGAACACTGAAGCTTTCTTT; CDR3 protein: CASSPSTGLMNTEAFF
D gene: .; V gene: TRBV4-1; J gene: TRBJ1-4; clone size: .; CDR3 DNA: TGCGCCAGCAGCCTCCCACTACCGGGTATGTCCGAAAAACTGTTTTTT; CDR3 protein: CASSLPLPGMSEKLFF
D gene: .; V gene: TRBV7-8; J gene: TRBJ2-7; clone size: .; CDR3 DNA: TGTGCCAGCAGCTTAGACAACTCCGGGGACGAGCAGTACTTC; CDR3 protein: CASSLDNSGDEQYF
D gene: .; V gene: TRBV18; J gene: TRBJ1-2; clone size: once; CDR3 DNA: TGTGCCAGCTCACCACCAGGGAGGGGCGGTGGCTACACCTTC; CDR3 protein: CASSPPGRGGGYTF
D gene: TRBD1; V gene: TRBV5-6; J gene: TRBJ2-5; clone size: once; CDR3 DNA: TGTGCCAGCAGCCGGGGACAGACCTTAGAGACCCAGTACTTC; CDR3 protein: CASSRGQTLETQYF
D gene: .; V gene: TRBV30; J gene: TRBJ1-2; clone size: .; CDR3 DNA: TGTGCCTGGAGCGGCATCGAACAGGGAAACTATGGCTACACCTTC; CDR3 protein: CAWSGIEQGNYGYTF
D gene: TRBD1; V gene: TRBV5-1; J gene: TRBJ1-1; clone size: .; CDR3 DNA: TGCGCCAGCAGCCTAGGGACAGGGGGCACTGAAGCTTTCTTT; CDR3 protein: CASSLGTGGTEAFF